The rows below give T cell receptor beta chains drawn from one sample of a study of blood T cell repertoires in COVID-19. The method was immunoSEQ multiplex PCR; TCRdb's version includes in-frame clones alone and lacks a portion of them. The sample holds about 220,000 clones; 80% to 85% are singletons and the top ten take about 5.6%. Sequences were obtained from peripheral blood. These receptors were obtained from a woman between 65 and 79 years old with COVID-19, enrolled during active disease. Both conserved end residues are part of each CDR3. D genes are given only for firm matches. For some rows the clone size is stated as once, few or many, or as a class when expanded; others skip it.

TRBJ2-1 | - | TRBV5-1 | - | CASSFWQGGNNEQFF
TRBJ2-3 | - | TRBV6-1 | - | CASSEQERGGGNTQYF
TRBJ2-5 | TRBD2 | TRBV2 | - | CASSDTGTTRETQYF
TRBJ2-1 | TRBD2 | TRBV24-1 | - | CATSDLPIAGAYNEQFF
TRBJ2-6 | TRBD1 | TRBV28 | once | CASRNVGQHSGANVLTF
TRBJ2-5 | - | TRBV28 | - | CASSLRGMGRTQYF
TRBJ1-2 | TRBD1 | TRBV24-1 | - | CATSDLGTGTGGALNGYTF
TRBJ2-6 | - | TRBV30 | - | CAWSVTGLSSGANVLTF
TRBJ2-2 | TRBD1 | TRBV9 | - | CASHRTGTGSGELFF
TRBJ2-3 | - | TRBV5-1 | - | CASSLATRGTDTQYF
TRBJ1-1 | - | TRBV4-3 | few | CASSQDYRVTEAFF
TRBJ1-5 | - | TRBV4-2 | once | CASSQGPGQPQHF
TRBJ1-2 | TRBD1 | TRBV4-2 | few | CASSQGTGESYGYTF
TRBJ2-7 | - | TRBV5-4 | - | CASSSEPYEQYF
TRBJ2-5 | TRBD1 | TRBV7-9 | - | CASSLEGQGQETQYF
TRBJ1-2 | TRBD1 | TRBV2 | - | CASSVRTGLGYTF
TRBJ2-3 | - | TRBV7-2 | - | CASKQISGRSTDTQYF
TRBJ2-7 | - | TRBV28 | - | CASSWDTSYEQYF
TRBJ2-4 | TRBD1 | TRBV12-3/TRBV12-4 | - | CASSFATGQGFF
TRBJ1-1 | - | TRBV19 | - | CASSEGSLGRTEAFF
TRBJ1-5 | TRBD1 | TRBV19 | - | CASASRGRGSQPQHF
TRBJ2-1 | TRBD2 | TRBV29-1 | - | CSVGLAARYNEQFF
TRBJ1-2 | - | TRBV24-1 | few | CATSERVGARYGYTF
TRBJ2-1 | TRBD2 | TRBV7-8 | - | CASSFGGGNEQFF
TRBJ1-4 | - | TRBV28 | - | CASSPRGEKLFF
TRBJ2-1 | - | TRBV18 | - | CASSPDRPQFF
TRBJ1-1 | TRBD1 | TRBV28 | - | CASSRGGQLTEAFF
TRBJ1-4 | - | TRBV5-6 | - | CASSLSGRRNEKLFF
TRBJ1-6 | TRBD1 | TRBV9 | few | CASSVGQTNSPLHF
TRBJ1-2 | - | TRBV7-2 | - | CASSLFSPFTRANYGYTF
TRBJ2-1 | TRBD2 | TRBV5-6 | - | CASSWGGEQFF
TRBJ2-3 | - | TRBV7-2 | - | CASSLYQRGRATDTQYF
TRBJ2-7 | TRBD2 | TRBV20-1 | - | CSASTSGSGEQYF
TRBJ2-5 | - | TRBV9 | - | CASSVGRGETQYF
TRBJ2-7 | - | TRBV7-2 | - | CASSFGRGGVTYEQYF
TRBJ2-1 | - | TRBV5-1 | once | CASSLGRGTNEQFF
TRBJ2-1 | - | TRBV7-2 | - | CASSATKLEQFF
TRBJ1-1 | TRBD1 | TRBV18 | - | CASSPMGQANTEAFF
TRBJ2-1 | - | TRBV30 | - | CAWSVPATGKYNEQFF
TRBJ2-1 | - | TRBV7-9 | - | CASSPREPYNEQFF
TRBJ1-2 | TRBD1 | TRBV19 | once | CASSISGTGGDGYTF
TRBJ2-1 | - | TRBV28 | - | CASSLINLSYNEQFF
TRBJ2-4 | - | TRBV2 | - | CASSLNSDIQYF
TRBJ2-4 | TRBD1 | TRBV5-1 | - | CASSPREGATIQYF
TRBJ2-7 | TRBD1 | TRBV10-3 | - | CAIRGTDSEQYF
TRBJ1-2 | - | TRBV27 | - | CASSSRGGYGYTF
TRBJ2-1 | TRBD2 | TRBV28 | - | CASKPSGNSHEQFF
TRBJ2-1 | TRBD2 | TRBV18 | - | CASSLSGSLNNEQFF
TRBJ1-1 | TRBD1 | TRBV18 | - | CASSPVQGAMNTEAFF
TRBJ1-1 | - | TRBV28 | - | CASRRQQGMNTEAFF
TRBJ2-7 | TRBD2 | TRBV18 | once | CASSPLAGPRVYEQYF
TRBJ2-3 | - | TRBV6-6 | - | CASLDSGRADTQYF
TRBJ1-1 | TRBD1 | TRBV6-6 | few | CASSQDRGRAFF
TRBJ2-7 | - | TRBV15 | few | CATSRPNGPYEQYF
TRBJ1-2 | - | TRBV5-6 | - | CASSLSTGGYTF
TRBJ1-5 | TRBD1 | TRBV6-2/TRBV6-3 | - | CASSGFDRVSNQPQHF
TRBJ1-4 | - | TRBV28 | - | CASSSTLGKLFF